The rows below give T cell receptor beta chains drawn from one sample of a study of cytomegalovirus exposure and HLA in healthy donors. Assay used: immunoSEQ multiplex PCR; TCRdb lists only in-frame clones, some missing. Altogether about 130,000 clones are present, 65% to 90% being singletons, with the ten largest covering 1% to 1.5%. Material for sequencing was PBMCs. The receptors were sampled from a girl aged 2 to 10 in good health and CMV-seronegative. Both conserved end residues are part of each CDR3. Each record gives: clone size, D gene, J gene, V gene, CDR3 DNA, CDR3 protein. The D gene is left open where the match is weak. Clone size appears in some rows only: once, few, many, or a class for an expanded clone.

>few|.|TRBJ1-1|TRBV20-1
TGCAGTGCTAGAACACACGTTGAAGCTTTCTTT
CSARTHVEAFF
>.|.|TRBJ2-1|TRBV2
TGTGCCAGCACTCGGTCCTACAATGAGCAGTTCTTC
CASTRSYNEQFF
>.|TRBD1|TRBJ2-1|TRBV7-3
TGTGCCAGCAGCTCACCGGGACAGGGGTTGAATGAGCAGTTCTTC
CASSSPGQGLNEQFF
>.|TRBD2|TRBJ2-1|TRBV25-1
TGTGCCAGCAGTGATAGCGGGGGGGCCATCCATGAGCAGTTCTTC
CASSDSGGAIHEQFF
>few|.|TRBJ2-1|TRBV4-1
TGCGCCAGCAGCCAAGTCCTGTATGATGAGCAGTTCTTC
CASSQVLYDEQFF
>.|.|TRBJ2-7|TRBV27
TGTGCCAGCAGTTTTGGTCAGGGGGGATCCTACGAGCAGTACTTC
CASSFGQGGSYEQYF
>.|.|TRBJ2-3|TRBV6-1
TGTGCCAGCGGCGGGATAGGGGGGGGCACAGATACGCAGTATTTT
CASGGIGGGTDTQYF
>.|.|TRBJ2-1|TRBV5-1
TGCGCCAGCAGTGTCCTAGCGCAACAAACTTATGAGCAGTTCTTC
CASSVLAQQTYEQFF
>.|.|TRBJ1-4|TRBV30
TGTGCCTGGAGTACGACAGGAGTAGGAGTCGAACTGTTTTTT
CAWSTTGVGVELFF
>.|.|TRBJ1-1|TRBV28
TGTGCCAGCAGTTTCAGCACTGAAGCTTTCTTT
CASSFSTEAFF
>.|TRBD2|TRBJ2-5|TRBV27
TGTGCCAGCAGTCAAGCGGGGGTTCTCCTGGAGACCCAGTACTTC
CASSQAGVLLETQYF
>.|TRBD1|TRBJ1-2|TRBV2
TGTGCCAGCTTCGGACAGGGTAACTATGGCTACACCTTC
CASFGQGNYGYTF
>.|TRBD1|TRBJ1-5|TRBV19
TGTGCCAGTAGTCCCTACACCGGGACAGGCAATCAGCCCCAGCATTTT
CASSPYTGTGNQPQHF
>few|TRBD2|TRBJ2-7|TRBV28
TGTGCCAGCAGTAACCCGAGACTAGCGGGGTATAGTTACGAGCAGTACTTC
CASSNPRLAGYSYEQYF
>few|TRBD2|TRBJ2-7|TRBV30
TGTGCCTGGAGTCGGGGGACTAGCGGCTTCGAGCAGTACTTC
CAWSRGTSGFEQYF